The present TCR beta chain was sequenced within a study of cytomegalovirus exposure and HLA in healthy donors. From germline, CDR1 is MNHNY and CDR2 SVGAGI (reference sequence). The CDR3 is 15 amino acids. The J segment lost 2 bases and the V segment lost 4 bases, leaving 5 bases of the junction unmatched. Amplification used 60 Vbeta primers and 13 Jbeta primers. Sequenced by immunoSEQ multiplex PCR; TCRdb stores in-frame clones only, minus some. Found here are some 200,000 clones, under 85% of them singletons; the top ten hold around 1.5%. Material: PBMCs. The sequence was obtained from a man aged 50 or older in good health and CMV-seronegative. The gene calls are TRBV6-6 and TRBJ2-1; the match to TRBD1 covers 7 bases. The CDR3 region is CASSFRQGTYNEQFF. The CDR3 DNA follows: TGTGCCAGCAGTTTTAGACAGGGCACCTACAATGAGCAGTTCTTC.